These 30 T cell receptor beta chains were sequenced from one sample in a study of control samples from healthy donors and cancer patients (dated by TCRdb to 2020 to 2022). The library came from the immunoSEQ multiplex PCR assay. As stored in TCRdb, this immuneACCESS dataset retains in-frame rearrangements with V and J assigned. A fraction of the clones does not appear; measured against another copy, unresolved V genes explain less than half of the discrepancy, and the remainder lacks a known reason. Here the sample has around 110,000 clones; roughly 93% occur a single time. The ten largest clones capture over 2.5% of the sample. Specimen: blood. The receptor source for this set is a man aged 25-40 years in good health.

The genes are TRBV10-3 and TRBJ1-2; D not resolved. There are 13 residues in the CDR3. Germline CDR1 reads ENHRY; CDR2 reads SYGVKD. V lost 4 bases and J 13 bases, leaving 19 bases between the germline ends. The CDR3 reads CAISVRSAGRSTF. In DNA, the CDR3 is TGTGCCATCAGTGTAAGATCCGCCGGGAGGTCCACCTTC.

The chain is built from TRBV5-6 and TRBJ1-3, with TRBD1 as a possible D gene (5 bases). Trimming took 3 bases from V and 0 from J, leaving 10 bases between them. The CDR3 loop spans 15 amino acids. Germline loops: CDR1 SGHDT, CDR2 YYEEEE. The CDR3, as DNA: TGTGCCAGCAGCTACTTGGGGGGCTCTGGAAACACCATATATTTT. Protein: CASSYLGGSGNTIYF.

J is TRBJ1-2 and V is TRBV7-9; the match to TRBD1 covers 9 bases. The CDR3 is made up of 16 amino acids. With 2 bases clipped from V and 8 bases from J, the junction kept 12 bases outside the gene matches. Germline V gene data show CDR1 as SEHNR and CDR2 as FQNEAQ (reference sequence). CDR3 region: CASSLSRDRDLAGYTF. CDR3 nucleotide sequence: TGTGCCAGCAGCTTATCGCGGGACAGGGATCTGGCAGGCTACACCTTC.

J is TRBJ2-2 and V is TRBV3-1 (or the pseudogene TRBV3-2); D unclear. The V gene lost 1 base and the J gene lost 0 bases, with 18 bases spanning the gap. The CDR3 runs 19 residues. Germline assignment: CDR1 LGHDT and CDR2 YNNKEL (reference sequence). CDR3 loop: CASSQASPYLASNTGELFF. The DNA for the CDR3 is TGTGCCAGCAGCCAAGCGTCTCCGTATTTAGCTTCGAACACCGGGGAGCTGTTTTTT.

This sequence joins TRBV11-2 and TRBJ1-2; 7 bases match TRBD1. The CDR3 contains 15 residues. With 1 base clipped from V and 0 bases from J, the junction kept 2 bases outside the gene matches. CDR1 is SGHAT and CDR2 is FQNNGV in the germline V gene. The CDR3 is CASSLGQGTNYGYTF. CDR3 in DNA: TGTGCCAGCAGCTTAGGACAGGGCACTAACTATGGCTACACCTTC.

The genes are TRBV27 and TRBJ2-7; no firm D call. V lost 6 bases to trimming and J lost 3 bases, with 6 bases between them. CDR1 MNHEY and CDR2 SMNVEV come from the germline V gene (reference sequence). This CDR3 is 11 amino acids long. The CDR3 region is CASSQFYEQYF. The DNA for the CDR3 is TGTGCCAGCAGCCAATTCTACGAGCAGTACTTC.

The gene calls are TRBV19 and TRBJ2-3, with a weak D call TRBD2 (5 bases). Germline CDR1 and CDR2: LNHDA and SQIVND (reference sequence). This CDR3 is 13 amino acids long. CDR3 DNA: TGTGCAATTCGGGAAATATCGTCAGATACGCAGTATTTT. The encoded protein is CAIREISSDTQYF.

In its sample, this clone was seen a few times. This chain uses TRBV3-1 (or the pseudogene TRBV3-2) with TRBJ2-1, with 8 bases that match TRBD2. The V segment lost 3 bases and the J segment 6 bases; nucleotides outside the gene matches: 16. The CDR3 has 18 amino acids. Germline assignment: CDR1 LGHDT and CDR2 YNNKEL (reference sequence). DNA for the CDR3: TGTGCCAGCAGCCATCAGGGAACCGGGACTAGGGCCCTCAATGAGCAGTTCTTC. Amino acid sequence: CASSHQGTGTRALNEQFF.

V gene TRBV4-2 combines with J gene TRBJ2-3; 9 bases fit TRBD2. The length of the CDR3 is 16 residues. Per the germline V gene, CDR1 is LGHNA and CDR2 is YNFKEQ. V shed 1 base, J shed 2 bases, and the junction held 4 bases outside the gene matches. The CDR3, as DNA: TGTGCCAGCAGCCAAGGGCTAGCGGGGAACACAGATACGCAGTATTTT. Its protein is CASSQGLAGNTDTQYF.

V is TRBV15 and J is TRBJ1-3; D is undetermined. Per germline, CDR1 LNHNV and CDR2 YYDKDF (reference sequence). V dropped 6 bases and J dropped 0 bases, with 12 bases sitting between them. CDR3 length: 15 amino acids. The CDR3 DNA sequence: TGTGCCACCAGGTCAAGACGGAGCTCTGGAAACACCATATATTTT. Translating it yields CATRSRRSSGNTIYF.

The chain employs TRBV18 and TRBJ1-5; no reliable D call. Germline CDR1 and CDR2: KGHSH and LQKENI. V was cut by 2 bases and J by 2 bases, with 4 bases left in between. There are 13 residues in the CDR3. The CDR3 protein is CASSPGGNQPQHF. For the CDR3, the DNA is TGTGCCAGCTCACCAGGGGGCAATCAGCCCCAGCATTTT.

This chain links TRBV18 with TRBJ2-7; 9 bases map to TRBD2. The CDR3 spans 16 residues. CDR1 and CDR2 from the germline V gene are KGHSH and LQKENI. The J segment lost 1 base and the V segment lost 3 bases, leaving 7 bases of the junction unmatched. The CDR3 DNA is TGTGCCAGCTCACCCCGTCTAGCGGGGTCTTCCTACGAGCAGTACTTC. Translating it yields CASSPRLAGSSYEQYF.

J is TRBJ2-1 and V is TRBV7-9; TRBD2 agrees at 7 bases. V gave up 5 bases and J gave up 2 bases; unmatched junction bases: 6. The CDR3 sequence is 15 residues long. CDR1 is SEHNR and CDR2 is FQNEAQ in the germline V gene (reference sequence). The CDR3 sequence: CASSPTSSTYNEQFF. The CDR3 DNA reads TGTGCCAGCAGCCCGACTAGCTCCACCTACAATGAGCAGTTCTTC. Based on the CDR3 plus reference TRBV7-9 and TRBJ2-1, the full variable domain is DTGVSQNPRHKITKRGQNVTFRCDPISEHNRLYWYRQTLGQGPEFLTYFQNEAQLEKSRLLSDRFSAERPKGSFSTLEIQRTEQGDSAMYLCASSPTSSTYNEQFFGPGTRLTVL.

The chain is built from TRBV4-1 and TRBJ2-3, with D possibly being TRBD2 (6 bases). The CDR3 is made up of 14 amino acids. Trimming removed 0 bases at V and 4 bases at J, with 8 bases between. The germline CDR1 and CDR2 sequences are MGHRA and YSYEKL. The CDR3 DNA sequence: TGCGCCAGCAGCCAAGACGGAGGGGCAGATACGCAGTATTTT. This sequence encodes CASSQDGGADTQYF.

The V and J genes are TRBV9 and TRBJ2-2; D gene ambiguous. CDR3 length: 13 amino acids. V gave up 5 bases and J gave up 5 bases, with 10 bases separating them. Germline V gives CDR1 SGDLS, CDR2 YYNGEE. The chain's CDR3 is CASSRPRTGELFF. CDR3 DNA sequence: TGTGCCAGCAGTCGGCCCCGGACCGGGGAGCTGTTTTTT.

V and J are TRBV5-1 and TRBJ1-2; maybe TRBD1 (5 bases). The V end lost 0 bases, the J end lost 7 bases, and 16 bases lay between the germline ends. The CDR3 is made up of 15 amino acids. The V gene's germline CDR1 is SGHRS and CDR2 YFSETQ. DNA of the CDR3: TGCGCCAGCAGCTTGGCCGGGGACCCACCGCCTGGCTACACCTTC. It codes for CASSLAGDPPPGYTF.

This clone was seen a single time. The V call is TRBV29-1, the J call TRBJ2-4, with D possibly TRBD1 on 6 matching bases. The length of the CDR3 is 12 residues. V lost 6 bases and J lost 7, with 13 bases in between. In germline, CDR1 is SQVTM, CDR2 ANQGSEA. The CDR3 loop reads CSVVPRGNIQYF. In DNA, the CDR3 is TGCAGCGTAGTTCCAAGGGGGAACATTCAGTACTTC.

The chain employs TRBV9 and TRBJ2-3; D may be TRBD2 (5 bases). The length of the CDR3 is 15 residues. Trimming stripped 0 bases from V and 1 base from J, with 9 bases between. Germline CDR1 reads SGDLS; CDR2 reads YYNGEE. The CDR3 loop reads CASSVATAGTDTQYF. As DNA, the CDR3 is TGTGCCAGCAGCGTAGCTACAGCGGGCACAGATACGCAGTATTTT.

The gene calls are TRBV5-1 and TRBJ2-3; D is perhaps TRBD1 or TRBD2 (7 bases each). Trimming pared 5 bases from V and 4 bases from J, leaving 17 bases between. The CDR3 extends over 15 amino acids. CDR1 is SGHRS and CDR2 is YFSETQ in the germline V gene. This CDR3 is CASSRAQGGSDTQYF. The CDR3 DNA reads as TGCGCCAGCAGTCGAGCCCAGGGGGGGTCAGATACGCAGTATTTT. Combining the CDR3 with reference TRBV5-1 and TRBJ2-3 gives the whole variable domain KAGVTQTPRYLIKTRGQQVTLSCSPISGHRSVSWYQQTPGQGLQFLFEYFSETQRNKGNFPGRFSGRQFSNSRSEMNVSTLELGDSALYLCASSRAQGGSDTQYFGPGTRLTVL.

This sequence joins TRBV7-9 and TRBJ2-1, with D perhaps matching TRBD2 (5 bases). Germline V gene data show CDR1 as SEHNR and CDR2 as FQNEAQ (reference sequence). Deletions cut 1 base from V and 8 bases from J, with 6 bases between. The CDR3 loop spans 12 amino acids. CDR3 in DNA: TGTGCCAGCAGCTTAGTCGGGGATGAGCAGTTCTTC. Amino acid sequence: CASSLVGDEQFF.

In this sample, this clone turned up once. CDR3 loop: CASSFAGGPSEQFF. In DNA form, the CDR3 reads TGCGCCAGCAGCTTTGCGGGGGGGCCGAGTGAGCAGTTCTTC. The genes are TRBV5-1 and TRBJ2-1, with 9 nucleotides matching TRBD2. Germline CDR1 and CDR2: SGHRS and YFSETQ. Losses at the gene ends were 2 bases for V and 9 bases for J; bases not matched to a gene: 6. The length of the CDR3 is 14 residues.

The chain employs TRBV7-9 and TRBJ2-7, with 10 positions matching TRBD2. This CDR3 comprises 16 residues. CDR1 is SEHNR and CDR2 is FQNEAQ in the germline V gene (reference sequence). With 5 bases clipped from V and 4 bases from J, the junction kept 11 bases outside the gene matches. The CDR3 protein is CASSPEPLAGLYEQYF. DNA for the CDR3: TGTGCCAGCAGCCCGGAACCACTAGCGGGGCTTTACGAGCAGTACTTC.

This chain joins TRBV5-1 and TRBJ1-4; D is ambiguous. CDR1 and CDR2 from the germline V gene are SGHRS and YFSETQ. This CDR3 spans 16 amino acids. V shed 4 bases and J shed 3 bases, with 16 bases lying between them. The CDR3 DNA follows: TGCGCCAGCAGCCCCGCCGGGTGGACGTCTAATGAAAAACTGTTTTTT. It codes for CASSPAGWTSNEKLFF.

Here the CDR3 DNA reads TGTGCCAGCAGCGTAGGGGGAGCGGGGCAAACCTACAATGAGCAGTTCTTC. It is translated as CASSVGGAGQTYNEQFF. The chain uses TRBV9 and TRBJ2-1, with 7 bases matching TRBD2. In germline, CDR1 is SGDLS, CDR2 YYNGEE. This CDR3 has 17 residues. Trimming cost V 0 bases and J 2 bases; bases outside gene matches: 8.

This clone has a handful of counts. This chain joins TRBV5-1 and TRBJ2-3; D possibly corresponds to TRBD1 (6 bases). The V end was cut by 6 bases, the J end by 3 bases, with 14 bases between. The CDR3 length is 14 residues. The germline V gene encodes CDR1 SGHRS and CDR2 YFSETQ. The chain's CDR3 is CASTVYRETDTQYF. The DNA for the CDR3 is TGCGCCAGCACCGTATACAGGGAGACAGATACGCAGTATTTT.

The rearrangement links TRBV28 to TRBJ1-2; D remains ambiguous. Trimming cost V 5 bases and J 6 bases, with 10 bases left between them. The CDR3 consists of 12 residues. Germline lookup yields CDR1 MDHEN and CDR2 SYDVKM. The CDR3 here is CASSRARDGYTF. For the CDR3, the DNA is TGTGCCAGCAGTCGGGCCCGGGATGGCTACACCTTC.

V is TRBV7-9 and J is TRBJ1-4; TRBD1 is a possible D gene (6 bases). The CDR3 runs to 13 residues. Trimming left V 6 bases short and J 4 bases short, with 9 bases between. The germline V gene encodes CDR1 SEHNR and CDR2 FQNEAQ (reference sequence). CDR3 in DNA: TGTGCCAGCAGGCAGGGGATTAATGAAAAACTGTTTTTT. Translated: CASRQGINEKLFF. The full variable domain, its missing parts supplied by reference TRBV7-9 and TRBJ1-4, is DTGVSQNPRHKITKRGQNVTFRCDPISEHNRLYWYRQTLGQGPEFLTYFQNEAQLEKSRLLSDRFSAERPKGSFSTLEIQRTEQGDSAMYLCASRQGINEKLFFGSGTQLSVL.

The J gene is TRBJ2-2, the V gene TRBV18; 10 bases align to TRBD1. J gave up 4 bases and V 3 bases, and 2 bases lay outside the gene matches. The length of the CDR3 is 15 residues. Germline V CDR1 and CDR2: KGHSH, LQKENI. CDR3 region: CASSPGTGVTGELFF. CDR3 in DNA: TGTGCCAGCTCACCTGGGACAGGGGTCACCGGGGAGCTGTTTTTT. Complete variable domain (other parts from reference TRBV18 and TRBJ2-2): NAGVMQNPRHLVRRRGQEARLRCSPMKGHSHVYWYRQLPEEGLKFMVYLQKENIIDESGMPKERFSAEFPKEGPSILRIQQVVRGDSAAYFCASSPGTGVTGELFFGEGSRLTVL.

This chain joins TRBV6-6 and TRBJ2-7; possible D gene TRBD2, 5 bases. Trimming took off 2 bases at V and 2 bases at J, with 10 bases between the two ends. The CDR3 sequence is 14 residues long. CDR1 and CDR2 (germline): MNHNY, SVGAGI (reference sequence). The CDR3 DNA sequence: TGTGCCAGCAGTTACACCAGCGGAGCCTACGAGCAGTACTTC. It yields the protein CASSYTSGAYEQYF.

This clone has just one count. The gene calls are TRBV28 and TRBJ1-4, with 7 bases aligning to TRBD1. This CDR3 has 16 residues. The germline gives CDR1 MDHEN, CDR2 SYDVKM. J was trimmed by 2 bases and V by 8 bases; bases with no gene match: 11. The CDR3 sequence is CASGGGGRSTNEKLFF. CDR3 DNA sequence: TGTGCCAGCGGGGGAGGGGGCAGATCGACTAATGAAAAACTGTTTTTT. The whole variable domain, remainder taken from reference TRBV28 and TRBJ1-4, is DVKVTQSSRYLVKRTGEKVFLECVQDMDHENMFWYRQDPGLGLRLIYFSYDVKMKEKGDIPEGYSVSREKKERFSLILESASTNQTSMYLCASGGGGRSTNEKLFFGSGTQLSVL.